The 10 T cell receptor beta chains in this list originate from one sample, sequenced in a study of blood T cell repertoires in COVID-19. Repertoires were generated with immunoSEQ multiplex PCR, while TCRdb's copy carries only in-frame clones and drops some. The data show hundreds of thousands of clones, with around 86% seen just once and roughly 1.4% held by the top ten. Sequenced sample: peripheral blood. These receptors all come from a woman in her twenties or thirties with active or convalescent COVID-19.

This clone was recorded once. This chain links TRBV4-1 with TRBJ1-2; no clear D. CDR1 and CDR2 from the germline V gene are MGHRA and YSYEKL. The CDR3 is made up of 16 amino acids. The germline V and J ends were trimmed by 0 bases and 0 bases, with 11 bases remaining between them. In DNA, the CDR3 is TGCGCCAGCAGCCAAGAATCACAGTTCACTAACTATGGCTACACCTTC. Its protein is CASSQESQFTNYGYTF.

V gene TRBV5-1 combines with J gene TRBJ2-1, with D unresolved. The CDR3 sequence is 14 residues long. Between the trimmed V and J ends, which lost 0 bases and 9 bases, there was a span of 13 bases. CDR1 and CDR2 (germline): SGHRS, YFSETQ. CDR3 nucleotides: TGCGCCAGCAGCTTGGAACCGGGTGATAGTGAGCAGTTCTTC. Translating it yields CASSLEPGDSEQFF.

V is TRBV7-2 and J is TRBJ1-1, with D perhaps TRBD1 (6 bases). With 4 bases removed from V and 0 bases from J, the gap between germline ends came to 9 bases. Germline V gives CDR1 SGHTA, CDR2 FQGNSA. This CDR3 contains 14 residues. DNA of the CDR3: TGTGCCAGCAGCTACAGACAGGTGAACACTGAAGCTTTCTTT. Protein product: CASSYRQVNTEAFF.

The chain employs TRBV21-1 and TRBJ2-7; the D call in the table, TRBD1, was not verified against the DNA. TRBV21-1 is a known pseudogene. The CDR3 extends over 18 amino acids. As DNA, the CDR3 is TGTGCCAGCAGCCGAAAGGGCCAACGACAGGGAACCATCTACGAGCAGTACTTC. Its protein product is CASSRKGQRQGTIYEQYF.

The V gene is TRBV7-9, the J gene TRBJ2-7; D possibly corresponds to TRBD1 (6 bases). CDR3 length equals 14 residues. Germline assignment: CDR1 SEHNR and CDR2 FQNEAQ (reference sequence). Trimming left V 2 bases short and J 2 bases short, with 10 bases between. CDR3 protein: CASSLKQGPYEQYF. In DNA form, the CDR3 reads TGTGCCAGCAGCTTAAAACAGGGCCCCTACGAGCAGTACTTC.

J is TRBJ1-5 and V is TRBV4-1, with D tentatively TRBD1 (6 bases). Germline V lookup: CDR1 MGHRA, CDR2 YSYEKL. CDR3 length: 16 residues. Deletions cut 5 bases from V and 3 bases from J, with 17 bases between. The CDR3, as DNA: TGCGCCAGCAGCGAACGGTGGCAGGGGATCAATCAGCCCCAGCATTTT. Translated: CASSERWQGINQPQHF.

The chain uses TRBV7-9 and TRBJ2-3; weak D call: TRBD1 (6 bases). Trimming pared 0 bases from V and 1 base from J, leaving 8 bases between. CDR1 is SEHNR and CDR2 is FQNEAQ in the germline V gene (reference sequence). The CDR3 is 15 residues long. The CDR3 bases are TGTGCCAGCAGCTTAGCCGAGGGGGGCACAGATACGCAGTATTTT. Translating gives CASSLAEGGTDTQYF.

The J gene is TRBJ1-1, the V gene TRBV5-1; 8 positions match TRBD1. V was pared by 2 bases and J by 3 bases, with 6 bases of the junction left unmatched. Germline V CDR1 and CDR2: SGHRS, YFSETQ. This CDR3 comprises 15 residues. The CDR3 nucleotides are TGCGCCAGCAGCTTCGGACAGGGTTGGGACACTGAAGCTTTCTTT. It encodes CASSFGQGWDTEAFF.

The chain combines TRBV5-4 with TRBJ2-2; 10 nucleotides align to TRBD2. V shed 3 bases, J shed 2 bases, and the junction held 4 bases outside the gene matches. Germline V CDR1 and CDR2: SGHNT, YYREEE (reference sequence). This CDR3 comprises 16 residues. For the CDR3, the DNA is TGTGCCAGCAGCTCTCTAGCGGGAGCTAACACCGGGGAGCTGTTTTTT. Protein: CASSSLAGANTGELFF.

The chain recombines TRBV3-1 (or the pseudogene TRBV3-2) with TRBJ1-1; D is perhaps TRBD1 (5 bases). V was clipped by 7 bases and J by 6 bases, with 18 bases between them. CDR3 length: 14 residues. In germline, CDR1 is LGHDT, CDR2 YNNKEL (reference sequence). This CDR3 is CASKGQGLYAEAFF. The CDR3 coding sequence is TGTGCCAGCAAGGGGCAGGGTCTGTATGCTGAAGCTTTCTTT.